The TCR beta chain under discussion was sequenced for a study of cytomegalovirus exposure and HLA in healthy donors. PCR amplification relied on 60 Vbeta primers (plus 13 Jbeta primers). Here immunoSEQ multiplex PCR was the method, and the copy in TCRdb shows in-frame clones only, minus some. This table holds 110,000 to 150,000 clones, roughly a tenth found once. General study findings and limits: A later analysis reported that several of the most significant clusters appeared to be linked to common viral pathogens, among them Epstein-Barr virus. The investigators catalogued 150 to 200 TCR beta chains as cytomegalovirus-associated.

The sample holds a few counts of this clone. The antigen is not known. The length of the CDR3 is 13 residues. Germline V gene data show CDR1 as MNHEY and CDR2 as SMNVEV (reference sequence). Trimming shortened V by 0 bases and J by 7 bases, and 9 bases separated the two germline ends. The genes are TRBV27 and TRBJ1-2; D might be TRBD1 (5 bases). The sequence came from a male donor in good health and CMV-seronegative. Sequencing was carried out using PBMCs. The CDR3 reads CASSLSGGSGYTF. The DNA for the CDR3 is TGTGCCAGCAGTTTATCGGGGGGAAGTGGCTACACCTTC.